This TCR beta chain was found in a study of cytomegalovirus exposure and HLA in healthy donors (TCRdb year 2017). Study-level background: According to an earlier analysis of a few hundred of the donors, roughly 180 million T cells yielded 100 million or so unique TCR beta sequences and more than 250 Gb of sequence data. The study aimed to test whether signatures of past pathogen exposure could be identified by cataloging public T cell receptors. An early release that covered 500 to 800 HLA-typed donors contained around 330 gigabases of sequencing data and approximately 85 million unique TCR sequences. To study patterns of TCR occurrence, a later analysis re-analyzed previously published TCR beta repertoires from 700 or so donors and added high-resolution HLA genotyping. HLA typing covered class I and class II loci at four-digit resolution. The T cell repertoires of 666 subjects were profiled by immunosequencing and related to cytomegalovirus serostatus. In the later analysis, no new phenotypic data were used to find candidate immune exposures; instead, reliance was placed on TCR beta sequences and their occurrence across donors. To predict cytomegalovirus infection status, the study brought together high-throughput TCR immunosequencing, statistical association of individual TCRs with disease status, and machine learning. Besides the first cohort of under 700 subjects, a separate validation cohort made up of roughly 120 different subjects was used. Four to six DR-DQ haplotypes were handled as single units for association and clustering, since linkage in the cohort was strong. Genome-wide SNP genotypes for about 65% of the 666 donors were used in a later genetic analysis, which treated that subset as a discovery cohort. Donor age, sex, ethnicity and CMV serostatus were compiled alongside the repertoire data. Among over 350 genotyped donors of the cohort, an average of roughly 240,000 unique TCR beta nucleotide sequences were sequenced per donor, approximately 20% of them non-productive. In an earlier analysis of more than 550 of the donors, high-throughput TCR beta sequencing was used to judge whether each TCR beta V gene segment behaved as functional or pseudogenic. The number of typed donors differed by locus: roughly 629-640 for A, B, C, DRB1 and DQB1; 522 for DQA1; approximately 600 for DPA1; and 400 to 480 for DPB1. The genetic ancestry cluster associated with self-reported Caucasian donors included 80% to 90% of the roughly 400 genotyped donors. Every discovery cohort repertoire had been produced on one sequencing platform.

The cohort comprised 666 healthy bone marrow donors. Cohort members were all nominally healthy when sampled, although unrecorded immune exposures were likely present. The donor tested CMV seropositive and was one of the 289 seropositive cohort members. Each donor provided a peripheral blood sample, and peripheral blood mononuclear cells were used for TCR beta sequencing. The Qiagen DNeasy Blood Extraction Kit was used to extract genomic DNA from the blood cell samples. This clone was recorded a few times. Its antigen is still unknown. No clone much larger than this one lies a single base away; base qualities are absent. General study outcomes and caveats: A later analysis reported that several top co-occurrence clusters appeared linked to parvovirus B19, influenza, CMV and Epstein-Barr virus. An association between a missense DCLRE1C variant and V-gene and J-gene trimming of TCR beta chains was found in a later genetic analysis and replicated in an independent cohort. The earlier analysis of a few hundred of the donors excluded fewer than 20 rarely observed V segments, including chromosome 9 orphons, because counts were too low. According to a later analysis, TCR association rates differed among HLA loci, with DRB1 alleles showing the most associated TCRs and HLA-C alleles showing the fewest. Most TCR sequences were observed very rarely across donors, whereas some public TCRs were present in many individuals. The study gave a list of about 150 TCR beta chains associated with cytomegalovirus. A later genetic analysis reported fewer N-insertions in productive TCRs among donors in an Asian-associated ancestry cluster than the approximately 700-donor mean. In both the original and validation cohorts, the classifier was reported to diagnose cytomegalovirus status with high specificity and sensitivity. The only immune exposure information available for the cohort was CMV serostatus. Roughly uniform sequencing depth across donors was assumed in presence/absence analyses, although this assumption may not hold. Correlated functional status among segregating V segments might reflect linkage disequilibrium, but an unknown experimental factor could not be ruled out. A cluster of highly shared sequence variants was judged likely to represent a technical artifact of the sequencing pipeline. Compared with equally common non-associated chains, HLA-associated TCR beta chains in a later analysis were more clonally expanded and had lower generation probabilities. According to the authors, the approach could potentially be generalized to other disease states and immunological phenotypes. Because the 87-base-pair reads could not distinguish some IMGT-functional V segments, including TRBV6-2 and TRBV6-3, those segments were excluded. A later analysis associated 16,951 TCR beta sequences with specific HLA alleles at a false discovery rate of 0.05. In an earlier analysis of several hundred of the donors, most TCR beta V segments were observed in productive rearrangements about 87% or about 30% of the time, broadly matching IMGT annotations. In this cohort, only TCR beta chains were sequenced, and detectable features were limited by the absence of alpha or paired-chain data. According to a later analysis, most CMV-associated TCR beta chains appeared to be HLA-restricted, and the HLA associations seemed to be driven largely by CMV exposure. A further reported finding was that TCR beta sequences accurately predicted the HLA-A and HLA-B alleles for most subjects in the first cohort. HLA typing was unavailable for some donors at each locus, so association tests used only the typed subset. In vitro tests confirmed that three of the cytomegalovirus-associated TCR beta chains recognize cytomegalovirus antigens. Strong co-occurrence of HLA alleles, especially DR and DQ, made assigning TCR associations to individual alleles difficult.

Preparation of the library involved the immunoSEQ multiplex PCR assay. The multiplex PCR relied on a mix of 60 forward primers for TCR Vbeta segments and 13 reverse primers for TCR Jbeta segments. The CDR3 region of rearranged TCR beta genes was amplified from genomic DNA with a multiplex PCR assay. The amplified TCR beta libraries were sequenced on the Illumina HiSeq System as 87-base-pair reads. Processing in the source paper ran as follows. Across the 700 or so repertoires, a later analysis counted around 80 million unique TCR beta chains, 9.5 million to 12 million of which were shared by at least two donors. A nearest-neighbor algorithm error-corrected the raw reads and collapsed the reads into unique sequences, merging closely related sequences to remove PCR and sequencing errors. Alignment of CDR3 sequences to IMGT reference sequences was used to assign V, D and J gene segments. Each retained sequence needed at least a six-nucleotide match to both a V gene segment and a J gene segment. Rearrangements were classified as productive when the CDR3 lacked stop codons and remained in frame with V and J, and all other rearrangements were classified as non-productive. Following IMGT convention, CDR3 was defined as the stretch from the second conserved V-encoded cysteine up to the conserved J-encoded phenylalanine. Sequences without an unambiguous match to a single V gene segment were excluded from the earlier analysis of 450 to 750 of the donors. An earlier analysis of several hundred of the donors classified V segments as functional when productive rearrangements were above 56.7% and as segregating when the standard deviation between donors was above 5%. A statistical classification framework was built for diagnosing cytomegalovirus status from the catalog of TCR beta chain sequences. In a later analysis, TCR nucleotide sequences were compared against IMGT/GENE-DB human TR gene sequences so that V and J genes could be assigned. A later analysis assigned CDR3 sequences and most-parsimonious VDJ recombination scenarios with the TCRdist pipeline. A later analysis defined each TCR beta chain by its CDR3 amino acid sequence plus V-gene family, and excluded reads lacking a unique V-gene family. As a way to deal with suspected cross-contamination and a sequencing artifact, a later analysis dropped approximately 570 nucleotide sequences that were highly shared and had low generation probability. In a later analysis, a clonal expansion index was calculated for each public chain from normalized within-repertoire ranks of inferred template counts. Generation probabilities in a later analysis came from a VDJ recombination model fitted to out-of-frame rearrangements, and those results were checked against IGoR. In a later analysis, hypergeometric tests were used to score TCR-TCR, TCR-HLA and TCR-CMV co-occurrence, with a repertoire-size bias correction applied to TCR pairs. False discovery rates were estimated in a later analysis by permuting HLA or CMV assignments 20 times. In a later analysis, co-occurring TCRs were grouped using DBSCAN, and TCRdist sequence similarity was added for clustering within HLA-allele-positive subsets. Repertoires with fewer than 30,000 or more than 120,000 public chains, plus five repertoires with anomalous nucleotide sharing, were excluded from co-occurrence clustering. TCRdb took over this immuneACCESS table, retaining in-frame rearrangements with V and J assigned. Such tables are incomplete; in checked studies, under half of the missing clones stem from an unresolved V gene, and the remainder is unexplained. That table supplies the V and J calls and clone size; D and trimming were determined from the DNA. The table for this sample lists about 190,000 clones; roughly 80% of them were counted only once. The leading ten clones occupy 2% to 2.5% of the sample.

V lost 7 bases and J lost 2 bases; the stretch between them is 9 bases long. Reading the germline V gene gives CDR1 WSHSY and CDR2 SAAADI. From its cysteine to its phenylalanine, the CDR3 spans 13 amino acids. Just the 39-base CDR3 DNA is kept, in frame starting at base 1. Material: PBMCs. The chain couples TRBV10-2 to TRBJ1-5; TRBD1 could be the D gene, as 6 bases match. This clonotype originated in a woman younger than 45 in good health and CMV-seropositive. Here is the DNA: TGCGCCAGCATGTCAGGGGGCAATCAGCCCCAGCATTTT. Its translation reads: CASMSGGNQPQHF.